This TCR beta chain was sequenced for a study of blood T cell repertoires in COVID-19. Study details: Nucleic acid was either cDNA or gDNA, and it came from T cells, B-cell-depleted T cells, or PBMCs.

Clones were read by immunoSEQ multiplex PCR, and TCRdb kept only the in-frame ones, dropping some. The repertoire consists of about 240,000 clones, with roughly 76% occurring once and the leading ten covering roughly 8%. The CDR3 totals 14 residues. Germline V gene sequence: CDR1 MNHNY, CDR2 SVGAGI (reference sequence). Trimming took off 6 bases at V and 4 bases at J, with 13 bases between the two ends. This sequence originates from a woman older than 75 with COVID-19, enrolled during active disease. The sequenced sample was peripheral blood. The rearrangement links TRBV6-6 to TRBJ1-5, with D tentatively TRBD1 (6 bases). The CDR3 sequence is CASRLQGSNQPQHF. The CDR3 region has the DNA TGTGCCAGCAGGCTACAGGGATCGAATCAGCCCCAGCATTTT.